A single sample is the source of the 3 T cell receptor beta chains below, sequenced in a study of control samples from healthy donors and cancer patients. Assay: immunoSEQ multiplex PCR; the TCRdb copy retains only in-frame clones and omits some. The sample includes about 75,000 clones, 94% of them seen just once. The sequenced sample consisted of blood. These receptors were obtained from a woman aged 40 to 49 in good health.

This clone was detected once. The CDR3: CASSTPETGRYGYTF. In nucleotides, the CDR3 is TGCGCCAGCAGCACCCCCGAAACAGGGCGCTATGGCTACACCTTC. The V and J genes are TRBV5-1 and TRBJ1-2, with D maybe TRBD1 (6 bases). Between the trimmed V and J ends, which lost 4 bases and 4 bases, there was a span of 17 bases. CDR1 is SGHRS and CDR2 is YFSETQ in the germline V gene. The CDR3 sequence is 15 residues long. Full variable domain (rest looked up from reference TRBV5-1 and TRBJ1-2): KAGVTQTPRYLIKTRGQQVTLSCSPISGHRSVSWYQQTPGQGLQFLFEYFSETQRNKGNFPGRFSGRQFSNSRSEMNVSTLELGDSALYLCASSTPETGRYGYTFGSGTRLTVV.

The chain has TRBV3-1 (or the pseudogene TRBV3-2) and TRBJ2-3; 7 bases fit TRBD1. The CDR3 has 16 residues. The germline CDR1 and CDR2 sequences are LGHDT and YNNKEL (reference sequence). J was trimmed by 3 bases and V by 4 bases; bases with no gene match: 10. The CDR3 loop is CASSPNRGRWTDTQYF. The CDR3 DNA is TGTGCCAGCAGCCCCAACAGGGGTAGGTGGACAGATACGCAGTATTTT.

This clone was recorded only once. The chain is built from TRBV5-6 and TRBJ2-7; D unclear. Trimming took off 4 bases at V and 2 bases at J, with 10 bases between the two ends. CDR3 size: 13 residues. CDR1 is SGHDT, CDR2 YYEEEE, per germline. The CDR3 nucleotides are TGTGCCAGCAGCCTAGACGTCGCCTACGAGCAGTACTTC. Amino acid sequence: CASSLDVAYEQYF.